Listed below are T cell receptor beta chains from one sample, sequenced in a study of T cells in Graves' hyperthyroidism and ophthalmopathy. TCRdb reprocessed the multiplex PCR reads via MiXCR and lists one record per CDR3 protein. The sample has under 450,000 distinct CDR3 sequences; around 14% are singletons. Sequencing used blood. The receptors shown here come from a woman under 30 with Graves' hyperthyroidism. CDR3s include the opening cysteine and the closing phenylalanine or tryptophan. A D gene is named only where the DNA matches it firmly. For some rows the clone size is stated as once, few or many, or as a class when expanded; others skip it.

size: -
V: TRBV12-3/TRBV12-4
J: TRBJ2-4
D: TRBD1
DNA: TGTGCCAGCAGTGGGGGACAGGCCAAAAACATTCAGTACTTC
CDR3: CASSGGQAKNIQYF

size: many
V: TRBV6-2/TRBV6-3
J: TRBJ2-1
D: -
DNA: TGTGCCAGCAGTCTCGGGCAGAACAATGAGCAGTTCTTC
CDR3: CASSLGQNNEQFF

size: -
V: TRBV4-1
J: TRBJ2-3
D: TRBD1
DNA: TGCGCCAGCAGCCAACTCAACAGGGGGCCTAGTCGAACAGATACGCAGTATTTT
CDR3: CASSQLNRGPSRTDTQYF

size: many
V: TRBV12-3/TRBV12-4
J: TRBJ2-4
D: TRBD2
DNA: TGTGCCAGCAGTTTAGGTGCTAGCGGGAGGGCTGAAGCCAAAAACATTCAGTACTTC
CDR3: CASSLGASGRAEAKNIQYF

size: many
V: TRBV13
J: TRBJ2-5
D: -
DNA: TGTGCCAGCAGCTTAGGCCCCCGTGGTCCTACAGCCGGGGGCTTCCAAGAGACCCAGTACTTC
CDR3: CASSLGPRGPTAGGFQETQYF

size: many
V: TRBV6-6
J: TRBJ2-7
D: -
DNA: TGTGCCAGCAGTTACGAACCGATGACCTACGAGCAGTACTTC
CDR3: CASSYEPMTYEQYF

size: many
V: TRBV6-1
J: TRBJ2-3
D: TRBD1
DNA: TGTGCCAGCAGTGGCTCGGGACAGGGGAGAGATACGCAGTATTTT
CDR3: CASSGSGQGRDTQYF

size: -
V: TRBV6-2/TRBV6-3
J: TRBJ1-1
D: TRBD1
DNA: TGTGCCAGCAGGGGAGGGGGGACAGGGGGGATGAACACTGAAGCTTTCTTT
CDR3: CASRGGGTGGMNTEAFF

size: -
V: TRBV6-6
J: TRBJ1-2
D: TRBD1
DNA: TGTGCCAACAGTTACGGGACAGGGAATGGCTACACCTTC
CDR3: CANSYGTGNGYTF

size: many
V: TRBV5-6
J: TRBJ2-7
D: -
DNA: TGTGCCAGCAGCTTGGCAGGGAGGGGGGGACCGGAGCAGTACTTC
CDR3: CASSLAGRGGPEQYF

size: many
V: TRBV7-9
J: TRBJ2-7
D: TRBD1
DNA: TGTGCCAGCAGCCCGGGGGGACAGGGGGCTAACGAGCAGTACTTC
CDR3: CASSPGGQGANEQYF

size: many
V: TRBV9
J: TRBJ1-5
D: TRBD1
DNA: TGTGCCAGCAGCGCGCGGGACAGTACACAGCCCCAGCATTTT
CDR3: CASSARDSTQPQHF

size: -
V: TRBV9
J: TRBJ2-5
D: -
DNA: TGTGCCAGCAGCGCAGGACAAGACCAAGAGACCCAGTACTTC
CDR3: CASSAGQDQETQYF

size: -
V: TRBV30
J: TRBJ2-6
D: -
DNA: TGTGCCTGGACTTCGGCTGGGGCCAACGTCCTGACTTTC
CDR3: CAWTSAGANVLTF

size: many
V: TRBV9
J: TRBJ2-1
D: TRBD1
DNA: TGTGCCAGCAAGGACAGGGGTAGCACCTACAATGAGCAGTTCTTC
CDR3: CASKDRGSTYNEQFF

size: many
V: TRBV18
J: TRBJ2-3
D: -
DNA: TGTGCCAGCTCACAAGACCAGACGGGATCGGTGGCGCAGTATTTT
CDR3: CASSQDQTGSVAQYF

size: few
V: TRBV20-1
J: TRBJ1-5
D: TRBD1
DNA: TGCAGTGAGATGGGACAGGGGGAGCCCCAGCATTTT
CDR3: CSEMGQGEPQHF

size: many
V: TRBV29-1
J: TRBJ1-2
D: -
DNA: TGCAGCGTTGAAGAGAGCACCCATGGCTACACCTTC
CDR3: CSVEESTHGYTF

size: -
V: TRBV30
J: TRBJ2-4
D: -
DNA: TGTGCCTGGAGTTCCGGTTTTAAATCCAAAAACATTCAGTACTTC
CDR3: CAWSSGFKSKNIQYF

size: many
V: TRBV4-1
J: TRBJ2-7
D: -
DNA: TGCGCCAGCAGCCAAGCCAGTCTAGCACTTGAGCAGTACTTC
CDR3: CASSQASLALEQYF

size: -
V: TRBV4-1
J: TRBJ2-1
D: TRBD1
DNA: TGCGCCAGCAGCAACCTTTGGGACAGGGGGCAGTACAATGAGCAGTTCTTC
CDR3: CASSNLWDRGQYNEQFF

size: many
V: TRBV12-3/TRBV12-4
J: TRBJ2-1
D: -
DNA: TGTGCCAGCCGACTAGAAGGGGGCAATGAGCAGTTCTTC
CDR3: CASRLEGGNEQFF

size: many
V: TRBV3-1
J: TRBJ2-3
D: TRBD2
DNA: TGTGCCAGCAGCCCACCAGCGGGAGTGGCAGATACGCAGTATTTT
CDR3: CASSPPAGVADTQYF

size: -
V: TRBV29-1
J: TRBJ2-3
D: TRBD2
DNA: TGCAGCGTTTCACTCTCGACTAGCGGAAGCACAGATACGCAGTATTTT
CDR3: CSVSLSTSGSTDTQYF

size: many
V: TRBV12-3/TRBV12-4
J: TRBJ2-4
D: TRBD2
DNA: TGTGCCAGCAGTTTAGGGACTAGCGGAAAAAACATTCAGTACTTC
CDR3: CASSLGTSGKNIQYF

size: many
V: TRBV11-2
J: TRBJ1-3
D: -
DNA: TGTGCCAGCAGCTTAGGGTTCGTGGGGGCTGGAAACACCATATATTTT
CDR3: CASSLGFVGAGNTIYF